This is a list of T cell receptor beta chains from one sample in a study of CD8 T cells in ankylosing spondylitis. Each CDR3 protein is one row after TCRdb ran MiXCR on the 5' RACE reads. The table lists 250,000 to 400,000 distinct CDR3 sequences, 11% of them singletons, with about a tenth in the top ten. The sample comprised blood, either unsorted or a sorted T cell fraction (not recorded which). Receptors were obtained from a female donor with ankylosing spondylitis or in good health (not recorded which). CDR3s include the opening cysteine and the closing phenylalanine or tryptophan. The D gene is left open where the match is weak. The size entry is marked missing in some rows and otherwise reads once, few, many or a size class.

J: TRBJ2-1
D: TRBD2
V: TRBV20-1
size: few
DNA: TGCAGTGCCTCGGCATCTTTTCGGGGGGTGGCGGGGGGCAATGAGCAGTTCTTC
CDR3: CSASASFRGVAGGNEQFF

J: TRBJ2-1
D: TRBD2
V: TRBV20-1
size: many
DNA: TGCAGTGCTAGAGACGAGCTAGCGGATACCTACAATGAGCAGTTCTTC
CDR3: CSARDELADTYNEQFF

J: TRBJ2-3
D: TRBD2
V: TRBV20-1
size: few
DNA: TGCAGTGCTAGAGAAGGACTAGCGGGGGGCCGAGATACGCAGTATTTT
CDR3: CSAREGLAGGRDTQYF

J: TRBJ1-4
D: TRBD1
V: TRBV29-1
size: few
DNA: TGCAGCGCGGAGACAGGGGGTAATGAAAAACTGTTTTTT
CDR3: CSAETGGNEKLFF

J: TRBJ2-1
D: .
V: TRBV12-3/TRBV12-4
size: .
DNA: TGTGCCAGCAGTAGTCTAGCATCCTACAATGAGCAGTTCTTC
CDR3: CASSSLASYNEQFF

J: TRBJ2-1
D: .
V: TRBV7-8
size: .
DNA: TGTGCCAGCAGCCCCGCGCGGCGGGGAAATAGTAATGAGCAGTTCTTC
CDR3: CASSPARRGNSNEQFF

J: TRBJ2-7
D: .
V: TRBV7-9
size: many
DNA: TGTGCCAGCATCTCGGGGAGCTCCTACGAGCAGTACTTC
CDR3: CASISGSSYEQYF

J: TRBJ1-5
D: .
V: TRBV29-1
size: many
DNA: TGCAGCGTCACGGACAGTTTCAATCAGCCCCAGCATTTT
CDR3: CSVTDSFNQPQHF

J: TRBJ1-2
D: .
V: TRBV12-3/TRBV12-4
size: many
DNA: TGTGCCAGCAGCCCCGACAGTCCCACGTATGGCTACACCTTC
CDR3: CASSPDSPTYGYTF

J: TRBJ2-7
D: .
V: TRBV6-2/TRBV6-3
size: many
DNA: TGTGCCAGCGGAATGAGCTCCTACGAGCAGTACTTC
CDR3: CASGMSSYEQYF

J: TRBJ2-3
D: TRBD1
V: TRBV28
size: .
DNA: TGTGCCAGCAGTTTAATCGGACAGGGGGTAACAGATACGCAGTATTTT
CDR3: CASSLIGQGVTDTQYF

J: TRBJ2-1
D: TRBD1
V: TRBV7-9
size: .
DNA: TGTGCCAGCAGCTTCCCCGGGACAGGGTACCTTTACAATGAGCAGTTCTTC
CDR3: CASSFPGTGYLYNEQFF

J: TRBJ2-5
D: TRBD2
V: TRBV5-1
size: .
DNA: TGCGCCAGCAGCTCCCAAGGTAGCGGGGATCAAGAGACCCAGTACTTC
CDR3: CASSSQGSGDQETQYF